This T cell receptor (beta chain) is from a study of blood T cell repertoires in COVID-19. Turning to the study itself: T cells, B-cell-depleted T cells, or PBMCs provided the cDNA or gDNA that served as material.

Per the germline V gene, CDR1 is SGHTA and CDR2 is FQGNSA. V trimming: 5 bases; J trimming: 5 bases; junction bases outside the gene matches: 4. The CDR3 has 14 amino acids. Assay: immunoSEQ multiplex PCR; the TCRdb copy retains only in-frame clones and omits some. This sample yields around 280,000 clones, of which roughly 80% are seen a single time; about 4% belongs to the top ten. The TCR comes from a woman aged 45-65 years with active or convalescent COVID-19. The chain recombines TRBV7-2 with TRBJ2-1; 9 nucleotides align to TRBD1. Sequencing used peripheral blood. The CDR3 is CASSAGTGNNEQFF. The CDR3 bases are TGTGCCAGCAGCGCCGGGACAGGGAACAATGAGCAGTTCTTC.